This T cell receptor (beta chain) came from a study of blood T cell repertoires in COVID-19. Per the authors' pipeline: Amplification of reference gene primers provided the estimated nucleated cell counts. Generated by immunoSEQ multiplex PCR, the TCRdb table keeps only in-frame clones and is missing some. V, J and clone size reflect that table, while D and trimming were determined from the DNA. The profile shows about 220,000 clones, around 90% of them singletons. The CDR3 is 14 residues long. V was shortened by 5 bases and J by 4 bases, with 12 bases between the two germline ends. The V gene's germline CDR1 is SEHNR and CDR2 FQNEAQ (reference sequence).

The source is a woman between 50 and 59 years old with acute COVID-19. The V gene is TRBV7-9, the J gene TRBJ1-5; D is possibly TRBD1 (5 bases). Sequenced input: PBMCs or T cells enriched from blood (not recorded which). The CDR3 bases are TGTGCCAGCAGCCACTCTGGGGGGAATCAGCCCCAGCATTTT. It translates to CASSHSGGNQPQHF.